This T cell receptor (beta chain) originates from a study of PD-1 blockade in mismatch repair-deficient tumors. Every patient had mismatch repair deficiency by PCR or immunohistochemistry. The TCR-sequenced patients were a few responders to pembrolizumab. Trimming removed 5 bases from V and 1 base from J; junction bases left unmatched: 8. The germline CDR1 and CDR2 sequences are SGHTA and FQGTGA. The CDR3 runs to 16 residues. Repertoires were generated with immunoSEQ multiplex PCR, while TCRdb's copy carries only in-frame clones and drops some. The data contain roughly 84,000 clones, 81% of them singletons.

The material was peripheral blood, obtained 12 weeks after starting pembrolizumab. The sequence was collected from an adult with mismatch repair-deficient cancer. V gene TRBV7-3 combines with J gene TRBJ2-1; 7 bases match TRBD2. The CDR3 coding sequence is TGTGCCAGCAGCCTGAGCGGGGCGAGGTCCTACAATGAGCAGTTCTTC. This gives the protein CASSLSGARSYNEQFF. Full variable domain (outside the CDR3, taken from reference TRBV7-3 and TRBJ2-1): GAGVSQTPSNKVTEKGKYVELRCDPISGHTALYWYRQSLGQGPEFLIYFQGTGAADDSGLPNDRFFAVRPEGSVSTLKIQRTERGDSAVYLCASSLSGARSYNEQFFGPGTRLTVL.